Each of the 25 T cell receptor beta chains below was sequenced from the same sample in a study of T cells after yellow fever vaccination. TCRdb re-called the 5' RACE reads through MiXCR, storing one row per CDR3 protein. The sample has about 360,000 distinct CDR3 sequences; approximately 5.7% are singletons. This specimen was PBMCs, taken 5 days after the yellow fever booster vaccination. These receptors all come from a man aged 30 to 39 who received the YFV17D yellow fever vaccine.

The chain uses TRBV5-4 and TRBJ1-2; D uncertain. Trimming left V 2 bases short and J 5 bases short, with 16 bases between. Germline V gene sequence: CDR1 SGHNT, CDR2 YYREEE (reference sequence). The CDR3 totals 15 residues. Here the CDR3 reads CASSFFQQRQYGYTF. In DNA, the CDR3 is TGTGCCAGCAGCTTTTTCCAGCAAAGGCAATATGGCTACACCTTC.

This clonotype has ten or more counts. CDR3 residues: CASSLDSLLNNEQFF. CDR3 coding DNA: TGTGCCAGCAGCTTGGATTCTCTTTTAAACAATGAGCAGTTCTTC. The chain is built from TRBV5-4 and TRBJ2-1; D gene ambiguous. Germline CDR1 reads SGHNT; CDR2 reads YYREEE (reference sequence). The length of the CDR3 is 15 residues. Trimming pared 0 bases from V and 5 bases from J, leaving 12 bases between.

This clonotype was observed at least ten times. This rearrangement joins TRBV29-1 to TRBJ2-3; the D is unclear. V lost 4 bases to trimming and J lost 10 bases, with 12 bases between them. Per germline, CDR1 SQVTM and CDR2 ANQGSEA. The CDR3 sequence is 11 residues long. CDR3: CSVVATQAQYF. The CDR3 DNA sequence: TGCAGCGTTGTTGCCACCCAGGCGCAGTATTTT.

Many counts were recorded for this clonotype. The chain is built from TRBV6-5 and TRBJ2-2; a weak D match, TRBD2 (5 bases). CDR3 length: 16 amino acids. Germline CDR1 reads MNHEY; CDR2 reads SVGAGI. V lost 4 bases and J 0 bases, leaving 12 bases between the germline ends. The CDR3 loop is CASSLREPSNTGELFF. CDR3 DNA: TGTGCCAGCAGTTTGAGGGAGCCGTCGAACACCGGGGAGCTGTTTTTT.

This clonotype was picked up a small number of times. The chain is built from TRBV12-3 or TRBV12-4 and TRBJ2-4; perhaps TRBD2 as D (5 bases). This CDR3 is 16 amino acids long. The V end lost 6 bases, the J end lost 5 bases, and 20 bases lay between the germline ends. CDR3 nucleotides: TGTGCCAGCAGGGCTCCGGGTGGGAGTATCGAAAACATTCAGTACTTC. This codes for CASRAPGGSIENIQYF.

The DNA for the CDR3 is TGTGCCACCAGCAGAGGTGGGACGTCCACCTACGAGCAGTACTTC. Protein product: CATSRGGTSTYEQYF. The J gene is TRBJ2-7, the V gene TRBV15; D is possibly TRBD1 or TRBD2 (5 bases each). Germline V gene sequence: CDR1 LNHNV, CDR2 YYDKDF (reference sequence). Deletions cut 1 base from V and 2 bases from J, with 12 bases between. This CDR3 has 15 residues.

This clonotype was detected many times. The chain joins TRBV7-9 to TRBJ2-7, with no clear D. CDR3 length: 14 amino acids. V gave up 0 bases and J gave up 3 bases, with 9 bases separating them. The germline V gene has CDR1 SEHNR and CDR2 FQNEAQ (reference sequence). The CDR3 loop reads CASSLAEASYEQYF. As DNA, the CDR3 is TGTGCCAGCAGCTTAGCAGAGGCGAGCTACGAGCAGTACTTC.

This clonotype occurred a few times. The chain combines TRBV20-1 with TRBJ2-3; tentatively, D is TRBD1 or TRBD2 (5 bases each). The CDR3 is made up of 14 amino acids. Trimming removed 3 bases from V and 6 bases from J, with 16 bases in between. Germline loops: CDR1 DFQATT, CDR2 SNEGSKA (reference sequence). CDR3 in amino acids: CSASKGESADTQYF. CDR3 coding DNA: TGCAGTGCTAGCAAAGGGGAGTCGGCGGATACGCAGTATTTT.

This clonotype was found a few times. This chain joins TRBV20-1 and TRBJ2-1; 9 nucleotides line up with TRBD2. The ends lost 3 bases at V and 3 bases at J; junction bases unmatched: 9. Germline V gene data show CDR1 as DFQATT and CDR2 as SNEGSKA (reference sequence). The CDR3 spans 16 residues. The CDR3 sequence is CSASRRPTSGYNEQFF. DNA of the CDR3: TGCAGTGCTAGCAGGCGACCGACTAGCGGCTACAATGAGCAGTTCTTC.

V is TRBV4-3 and J is TRBJ2-2; D may be TRBD1 or TRBD2 (5 bases each). This CDR3 contains 15 residues. Trimming removed 0 bases from V and 5 bases from J, with 10 bases in between. Germline values: CDR1 LGHNA, CDR2 YSLEER. This chain's CDR3 is CASSQDMRGTGELFF. Written as DNA, the CDR3 is TGCGCCAGCAGCCAAGATATGAGGGGTACCGGGGAGCTGTTTTTT.

The table lists this clonotype with a few counts. The rearrangement uses TRBV3-1 and TRBJ2-7; D not resolved. Per germline, CDR1 LGHDT and CDR2 YNNKEL (reference sequence). Trimming pared 3 bases from V and 3 bases from J, leaving 12 bases between. The CDR3 extends over 14 amino acids. The CDR3: CASSQSWALYEQYF. CDR3 sequence (DNA): TGTGCCAGCAGCCAGAGTTGGGCTCTCTACGAGCAGTACTTC.

V usage is TRBV6-1 and J usage is TRBJ2-7; a weak D match, TRBD2 (6 bases). The CDR3 loop spans 14 amino acids. V dropped 6 bases and J dropped 3 bases, with 15 bases sitting between them. Germline V lookup: CDR1 MNHNS, CDR2 SASEGT. CDR3 DNA: TGTGCCAGCAGAATCACTAGCTCGAGCTACGAGCAGTACTTC. Its protein is CASRITSSSYEQYF.

This clonotype was found many times. This chain joins TRBV7-9 and TRBJ1-1; D perhaps matches TRBD1 (6 bases). This CDR3 spans 11 amino acids. The ends were cut back, 10 bases at V and 11 bases at J, with 17 bases in the middle. From germline, CDR1 is SEHNR and CDR2 FQNEAQ (reference sequence). CDR3 nucleotides: TGTGCCACCGAAACAGGGCTGGAGGCTTTCTTT. Amino acid sequence: CATETGLEAFF.

The table lists this clonotype with many counts. This chain connects TRBV5-4 to TRBJ2-5; TRBD2 matches 8 bases. The CDR3 is 14 amino acids. The trim removed 6 bases at V and 4 bases at J, leaving 8 bases unmatched. Germline V gene lookup returns CDR1 SGHNT and CDR2 YYREEE (reference sequence). Written as DNA, the CDR3 is TGTGCCAGCACCGGGGGGGAAGGGGGAGAGACCCAGTACTTC. Its translation: CASTGGEGGETQYF.

This clonotype was detected ten times or more. V is TRBV7-2 and J is TRBJ2-1; 7 bases fit TRBD2. V dropped 4 bases and J dropped 9; count of bases not matched to a gene: 0. The CDR3 contains 11 residues. Germline CDR1 is SGHTA and CDR2 is FQGNSA. The CDR3 is CASSWEGEQFF. The CDR3 DNA follows: TGTGCCAGCAGCTGGGAGGGTGAGCAGTTCTTC.

This chain's CDR3 is CASSLVGGKDTQYF. The CDR3 bases are TGTGCCAGCAGCTTAGTTGGCGGGAAAGATACGCAGTATTTT. The genes are TRBV7-2 and TRBJ2-3; weak D call: TRBD2 (6 bases). Per germline, CDR1 SGHTA and CDR2 FQGNSA. This CDR3 region has 14 residues. The V end was cut by 1 base, the J end by 5 bases, with 10 bases between. Using reference TRBV7-2 and TRBJ2-3 for the parts outside the CDR3, the full variable domain is GAGVSQSPSNKVTEKGKDVELRCDPISGHTALYWYRQSLGQGLEFLIYFQGNSAPDKSGLPSDRFSAERTGGSVSTLTIQRTQQEDSAVYLCASSLVGGKDTQYFGPGTRLTVL.

The genes are TRBV12-3 or TRBV12-4 and TRBJ1-3, with 7 positions matching TRBD1. Trimming cost V 5 bases and J 1 base; bases outside gene matches: 8. The CDR3 sequence is 16 residues long. CDR3 residues: CASSTTGRGSGNTIYF. The CDR3 region has the DNA TGTGCCAGCAGTACGACAGGGAGAGGATCTGGAAACACCATATATTTT.

This chain links TRBV19 with TRBJ2-7; D is perhaps TRBD1 or TRBD2 (5 bases each). The V end was cut by 7 bases, the J end by 3 bases, with 13 bases between. The CDR3 spans 13 residues. Germline assignment: CDR1 LNHDA and CDR2 SQIVND (reference sequence). The CDR3 sequence is CASTDWDHYEQYF. The CDR3 nucleotides are TGTGCCAGTACTGATTGGGACCACTACGAGCAGTACTTC.

V usage is TRBV6-2 or TRBV6-3 and J usage is TRBJ2-1, with 13 bases identical to TRBD2. Per germline, CDR1 MNHEY and CDR2 SVGEGT. J was trimmed by 4 bases and V by 6 bases; bases with no gene match: 6. The CDR3 runs 16 residues. CDR3 amino acids: CASRGGTSGAYNEQFF. CDR3 in DNA: TGTGCCAGCAGGGGCGGGACTAGCGGGGCTTACAATGAGCAGTTCTTC.

This clonotype was detected once. This chain joins TRBV7-9 and TRBJ2-5; 7 positions match TRBD2. The V and J ends lost 6 bases and 7 bases, in that order; junction bases with no gene match: 8. The CDR3 extends over 13 amino acids. Germline V CDR1 and CDR2: SEHNR, FQNEAQ (reference sequence). CDR3 nucleotides: TGTGCCAGCAGTTCAGCGGGGCCAGGGACCCAGTACTTC. Encoded protein: CASSSAGPGTQYF.

This clonotype was counted between two and nine times. The chain employs TRBV7-2 and TRBJ2-3; 8 bases agree with TRBD1. Trimming cost V 5 bases and J 1 base; bases outside gene matches: 5. This CDR3 has 15 residues. The V gene's germline CDR1 is SGHTA and CDR2 FQGNSA. The CDR3 coding sequence is TGTGCCAGCAGCGAACAGGGGGGTGGCACAGATACGCAGTATTTT. Protein: CASSEQGGGTDTQYF. Together with reference TRBV7-2 and TRBJ2-3, the CDR3 gives the full variable domain: GAGVSQSPSNKVTEKGKDVELRCDPISGHTALYWYRQSLGQGLEFLIYFQGNSAPDKSGLPSDRFSAERTGGSVSTLTIQRTQQEDSAVYLCASSEQGGGTDTQYFGPGTRLTVL.

This chain uses TRBV20-1 with TRBJ2-7; 10 nucleotides align to TRBD1. J lost 3 bases, V lost 4 bases, and 9 bases had no gene match. There are 15 residues in the CDR3. Germline lookup yields CDR1 DFQATT and CDR2 SNEGSKA (reference sequence). For the CDR3, the DNA is TGCAGTGCTATCCGGCGTAGGACAGGGGGCTACGAGCAGTACTTC. It encodes CSAIRRRTGGYEQYF.

This clonotype was seen a few times. The genes are TRBV14 and TRBJ2-3; weak D call: TRBD2 (6 bases). CDR3 length: 16 residues. Trimming cost V 2 bases and J 2 bases, with 14 bases left between them. CDR1 and CDR2 (germline): SGHDN, FVKESK. The CDR3 sequence: CASSQKDGGTTDTQYF. The CDR3 DNA follows: TGTGCCAGCAGCCAAAAGGACGGAGGGACCACAGATACGCAGTATTTT.

This clonotype occurred a few times. The chain recombines TRBV21-1 with TRBJ2-7; no DNA check was done on the table's D call, TRBD2. TRBV21-1 is noted as a pseudogene. This CDR3 has 14 residues. This CDR3 is CASSSGLAQYEQYF. The DNA of the CDR3 is TGTGCCAGCAGCTCGGGACTAGCTCAATACGAGCAGTACTTC.

DNA for the CDR3: TGTGCCAGCAGGCCTCAGGGAAATGGGGCCAACGTCCTGACTTTC. As protein: CASRPQGNGANVLTF. The chain joins TRBV7-9 to TRBJ2-6; TRBD1 might be the D (5 bases). Deletions cut 6 bases from V and 3 bases from J, with 12 bases between. The CDR3 runs to 15 residues. The V gene's germline CDR1 is SEHNR and CDR2 FQNEAQ (reference sequence). Supplemented by reference TRBV7-9 and TRBJ2-6, the full variable domain reads DTGVSQNPRHKITKRGQNVTFRCDPISEHNRLYWYRQTLGQGPEFLTYFQNEAQLEKSRLLSDRFSAERPKGSFSTLEIQRTEQGDSAMYLCASRPQGNGANVLTFGAGSRLTVL.